These T cell receptor beta chains were read from a single sample in a study of Tregs in tolerant kidney transplant recipients. Sequenced by immunoSEQ multiplex PCR; TCRdb stores in-frame clones only, minus some. This table has some 80,000 clones, 98% appearing once. This specimen was CD4+ T cells from blood, taken before the transplant. The receptors originated from a human donor who received a combined kidney and bone marrow transplant. Each CDR3 is given with its conserved first and last residue. A D gene is named only where the DNA matches it firmly. Part of the rows lack a size; the others show once, few, many or a class for expanded clones.

j_call,d_call,clone_size,v_call,cdr3_nt,cdr3_aa
TRBJ2-5,TRBD2,NA,TRBV19,TGTGCCAGTAAGCTAGCGGGAGGCCAAGAGACCCAGTACTTC,CASKLAGGQETQYF
TRBJ2-3,NA,NA,TRBV4-2,TGTGCCAGCAGCCAAGAGGAGGTTCTAAACACAGATACGCAGTATTTT,CASSQEEVLNTDTQYF
TRBJ2-2,TRBD1,NA,TRBV7-9,TGTGCCAGCAGTATCAACAGGGGGAACACCGGGGAGCTGTTTTTT,CASSINRGNTGELFF
TRBJ2-7,NA,NA,TRBV11-2,TGTGCCAGCAGCTCCGGGAACTACGAGCAGTACTTC,CASSSGNYEQYF
TRBJ1-1,NA,once,TRBV6-5,TGTGCCAGCAGTTACTCGGCCCGGGTGGGCACTGAAGCTTTCTTT,CASSYSARVGTEAFF
TRBJ2-1,NA,NA,TRBV9,TGTGCCAGCAGTCCCCCAGGCTCCTACAATGAGCAGTTCTTC,CASSPPGSYNEQFF
TRBJ1-2,TRBD1,NA,TRBV7-9,TGTGCCAGCAGCTTAGCCTTTCTAAGGGCCCAGGGGGCTAACTATGGCTACACCTTC,CASSLAFLRAQGANYGYTF
TRBJ2-1,NA,NA,TRBV7-9,TGTGCCAGCAGCTCTTCCTCCTACAATGAGCAGTTCTTC,CASSSSSYNEQFF
TRBJ2-1,TRBD2,NA,TRBV5-4,TGTGCCAGCAGCTCCCGCCGGGAGGGCAATGAGCAGTTCTTC,CASSSRREGNEQFF
TRBJ1-2,NA,NA,TRBV4-3,TGCGCCAGCAGCCAAGTTAGACAGCTCTCAGGCTATGGCTACACCTTC,CASSQVRQLSGYGYTF
TRBJ2-7,TRBD2,NA,TRBV4-2,TGTGCCAGCAGCCAAGATCTTCAGCGGGGGGTCTACGAGCAGTACTTC,CASSQDLQRGVYEQYF
TRBJ2-7,NA,NA,TRBV5-6,TGTGCCAGCAGCAAGACAGGATACTACGAGCAGTACTTC,CASSKTGYYEQYF
TRBJ2-7,TRBD2,NA,TRBV19,TGTGCCAGTAGTATAGCCGCGGGGGGAGGGCCCGCCGAGCAGTACTTC,CASSIAAGGGPAEQYF
TRBJ2-7,NA,NA,TRBV28,TGTGCCAGCAGCTCGTGGGGGGAATCCTACGAGCAGTACTTC,CASSSWGESYEQYF
TRBJ2-2,NA,NA,TRBV7-2,TGTGCCAGCAGCTTAGCGCTTCAGATAACGTACACCGGGGAGCTGTTTTTT,CASSLALQITYTGELFF
TRBJ1-4,NA,NA,TRBV4-2,TGTGCCAGCAGCCAAGTGCTAGGAACTAATGAAAAACTGTTTTTT,CASSQVLGTNEKLFF
TRBJ2-3,NA,NA,TRBV5-4,TGTGCCAGCAGCTTACAGACTACCTGGGATACGCAGTATTTT,CASSLQTTWDTQYF
TRBJ2-5,TRBD1,NA,TRBV11-2,TGTGCCAGCAGCTCCCTGGCAGGGGGCGTAGAGACCCAGTACTTC,CASSSLAGGVETQYF
TRBJ1-2,TRBD1,NA,TRBV7-9,TGTGCCAGCAGCCTTCGGACAGGCTGGGTTGGCTACACCTTC,CASSLRTGWVGYTF
TRBJ1-2,TRBD1,NA,TRBV2,TGTGCCAGCAGTGGTGACAGGGGGGAGTCTGGCTACACCTTC,CASSGDRGESGYTF
TRBJ1-2,TRBD1,NA,TRBV5-4,TGTGCCAGCAGCCCGCTTGGGACAGGGGGGTATGGCTACACCTTC,CASSPLGTGGYGYTF
TRBJ2-3,NA,NA,TRBV7-7,TGTGCCAGCAGCTTGGGGCAGAGCACAGATACGCAGTATTTT,CASSLGQSTDTQYF
TRBJ2-3,TRBD1,NA,TRBV4-3,TGCGCCAGCAGCCAAGACCAGACAGGGACAACAGATACGCAGTATTTT,CASSQDQTGTTDTQYF
TRBJ2-7,TRBD2,NA,TRBV19,TGTGCCAGTAGTATACAGCGGGAGGGCGAGCAGTACTTC,CASSIQREGEQYF
TRBJ2-3,TRBD2,NA,TRBV4-1,TGCGCCAGCAGCCCCTCCGCCGGACTAGGCGAAGATACGCAGTATTTT,CASSPSAGLGEDTQYF
TRBJ2-7,TRBD1,NA,TRBV9,TGTGCCAGCGGGACAGGGCAATCCTACGAGCAGTACTTC,CASGTGQSYEQYF
TRBJ2-2,NA,NA,TRBV21-1,TGTGCCAGCAGCACAGAGGGACTAGCCGAAGCGAACACCGGGGAGCTGTTTTTT,CASSTEGLAEANTGELFF
TRBJ2-1,TRBD2,NA,TRBV11-3,TGTGCCAGCAGCTTAAGGCGGGGGTCCTACAATGAGCAGTTCTTC,CASSLRRGSYNEQFF
TRBJ1-2,TRBD1,NA,TRBV30,TGTGCCTGGAGTTCGCGTTACAGGGGACCCTATGGCTACACCTTC,CAWSSRYRGPYGYTF
TRBJ2-1,NA,NA,TRBV7-6,TGTGCCAGCAGCTCCCTCTCTCTAAGCGGGTCATACAATGAGCAGTTCTTC,CASSSLSLSGSYNEQFF
TRBJ1-2,NA,NA,TRBV5-6,TGTGCCAGCAGCTTGGCAACAGCCTCCGTCTATGGCTACACCTTC,CASSLATASVYGYTF
TRBJ2-7,TRBD2,NA,TRBV29-1,TGCAGCGTTGAACGGCGGGGGGGACCAGGCGAGCAGTACTTC,CSVERRGGPGEQYF
TRBJ1-5,TRBD1,NA,TRBV30,TGTGCCTGGGGGGGACAGCTCAATCAGCCCCAGCATTTT,CAWGGQLNQPQHF
TRBJ2-1,TRBD2,NA,TRBV19,TGTGCCAGTAGTATAGCTAGCGGGAGGACCGATGAGCAGTTCTTC,CASSIASGRTDEQFF
TRBJ1-1,TRBD1,NA,TRBV5-1,TGCGCCAGCAGCTCGACAGGGGCCAACACTGAAGCTTTCTTT,CASSSTGANTEAFF
TRBJ2-7,NA,NA,TRBV16,TGTGCCAGCAGCCACTGGACATCTCCCTACGAGCAGTACTTC,CASSHWTSPYEQYF
TRBJ2-5,TRBD2,NA,TRBV5-1,TGCGCCAGCAGCTTGGCGGGACTAGCGGGGGGAACAGAGACCCAGTACTTC,CASSLAGLAGGTETQYF
TRBJ2-1,NA,NA,TRBV28,TGTGCCAGCGGAGGATACAATGAGCAGTTCTTC,CASGGYNEQFF
TRBJ2-5,NA,NA,TRBV9,TGTGCCAGCAGCGCCGGACATTTAAGGGGGTATGAGACCCAGTACTTC,CASSAGHLRGYETQYF
TRBJ1-2,TRBD1,NA,TRBV7-2,TGTGCCAGCAGCCAAAGCCGGGACAGGGGATACTATGGCTACACCTTC,CASSQSRDRGYYGYTF
TRBJ1-1,NA,NA,TRBV7-2,TGTGCCAGCAGCCCCCAGGGGAACACTGAAGCTTTCTTT,CASSPQGNTEAFF
TRBJ1-1,NA,once,TRBV5-4,TGTGCCAGCAGCCTCAGTAGGTGGGGGGACACTGAAGCTTTCTTT,CASSLSRWGDTEAFF
TRBJ2-1,TRBD2,NA,TRBV6-4,TGTGCCAGCAGTGAGGGGACTAGCGGGACTTCCTACAATGAGCAGTTCTTC,CASSEGTSGTSYNEQFF
TRBJ1-2,TRBD1,NA,TRBV7-2,TGTGCCAGCAGCTTAGTTGGGACAGGGGGAAACTATGGCTACACCTTC,CASSLVGTGGNYGYTF
TRBJ2-7,TRBD2,NA,TRBV6-5,TGTGCCAGCAGAGCGGGATCGGAGCGGCAGTACTTC,CASRAGSERQYF
TRBJ2-7,NA,NA,TRBV11-2,TGTGCCAGCAGCTTCAACGAGCAGTACTTC,CASSFNEQYF
TRBJ2-1,TRBD2,NA,TRBV7-9,TGTGCCAGCAGCTTTGCGACTAGCGGAGTGCTCAACAATGAGCAGTTCTTC,CASSFATSGVLNNEQFF
TRBJ1-5,NA,NA,TRBV4-3,TGCGCCAGCAGCCAAGAGCCAGGGGCCACCAATCAGCCCCAGCATTTT,CASSQEPGATNQPQHF
TRBJ1-2,TRBD1,NA,TRBV2,TGTGCCAGCAGTCGGGACCCGGGACAGGTTAACTATGGCTACACCTTC,CASSRDPGQVNYGYTF
TRBJ1-2,NA,NA,TRBV5-1,TGCGCCAGCAGCTTGGGGCGGATTAACTATGGCTACACCTTC,CASSLGRINYGYTF
TRBJ1-5,TRBD1,NA,TRBV14,TGTGCCAGCAGCCGTGTACAGGGGTTTGGCAATCAGCCCCAGCATTTT,CASSRVQGFGNQPQHF
TRBJ1-4,NA,NA,TRBV5-1,TGCGCCAGCAGCTTAAGGACAAATAATGAAAAACTGTTTTTT,CASSLRTNNEKLFF
TRBJ2-5,TRBD2,NA,TRBV4-3,TGCGCCAGCAGCCAAGGGGGGGGTAGAGATGAGACCCAGTACTTC,CASSQGGGRDETQYF
TRBJ1-1,TRBD1,NA,TRBV10-3,TGTGCCACCCGAACATCGGCCGGGACAGACTCGAACACTGAAGCTTTCTTT,CATRTSAGTDSNTEAFF
TRBJ2-7,TRBD1,NA,TRBV23-1,TGCGCCAGCAGTCGTACCGACAGGGGGCTCTACGAGCAGTACTTC,CASSRTDRGLYEQYF
TRBJ2-5,NA,NA,TRBV7-9,TGTGCCAGCAGCTTCGGGTCGTCCGGGGAGACCCAGTACTTC,CASSFGSSGETQYF
TRBJ2-3,TRBD2,once,TRBV11-2,TGTGCCAGCAGCTCGTATGGGGGGGTGGCAGATACGCAGTATTTT,CASSSYGGVADTQYF
TRBJ1-4,NA,once,TRBV5-1,TGCGCCAGCAGCTTGCGGAGAACAAATGAAAAACTGTTTTTT,CASSLRRTNEKLFF
TRBJ2-1,NA,NA,TRBV6-6,TGTGCCAGCAGTTACCCCTCAGGGAACAATGAGCAGTTCTTC,CASSYPSGNNEQFF
TRBJ2-3,NA,NA,TRBV9,TGTGCCAGCAGCGTAGGAGCAGGCCCAGATACGCAGTATTTT,CASSVGAGPDTQYF